This T cell receptor beta chain came from a study of breast tumors, draining lymph nodes, adjacent tissues. General observations from the study: The data were judged consistent with most tumor T cells coming from lymph node and expanding in tumor. Data only fit, rather than demonstrated, lymph node origin of most tumor T cells.

This clonotype turned up a few times. The antigen is not known. The lymph nodes were axillary draining lymph nodes from breast cancer patients. Germline CDR1 is KGHSH and CDR2 is LQKENI. V lost 2 bases, J lost 5 bases, and 10 bases lay in between. CDR3 length: 13 amino acids. TCRdb recomputed calls from the multiplex PCR reads with MiXCR, one row per CDR3 protein. The data contain about 80,000 distinct CDR3 sequences, around 20% of them seen just once; the ten biggest clones take up 2% to 3%. The TCR was taken from a female donor with breast cancer. Some clones in this sample may be carry-over from other donors' samples. Sequences were obtained from axillary lymph node tissue. The chain recombines TRBV18 with TRBJ2-7, with TRBD2 as a possible D gene (5 bases). The CDR3 sequence: CASSPAGGHEQYF. The CDR3 bases are TGTGCCAGCTCACCAGCAGGCGGGCACGAGCAGTACTTC.